The 4 T cell receptor beta chains listed next were all sequenced from one sample in a study of OX40 agonist ivuxolimab in advanced cancers. To prepare the library, the immunoSEQ multiplex PCR assay was applied. TCRdb carries this immuneACCESS record with in-frame sequences only. Its versions omit some clonotypes, under half of them owing to an unresolved V gene in the studies checked, with the rest unexplained. Counted in this sample were some 68,000 clones; about 89% of them appeared once. Roughly 1.9% of the sample is held by the ten biggest clonotypes. The sample consisted of CD4+ or CD8+ T cells sorted from blood, taken in a trial of the OX40 agonist ivuxolimab. These receptors were collected from an adult with an advanced solid tumor such as melanoma, head and neck, liver or kidney cancer.

The V call is TRBV15, the J call TRBJ1-2; D is ambiguous. Germline assignment: CDR1 LNHNV and CDR2 YYDKDF (reference sequence). Trimming pared 1 base from V and 3 bases from J, leaving 6 bases between. The CDR3 length is 13 residues. CDR3 nucleotides: TGTGCCACCAGCAGAGCATGGGACTATGGCTACACCTTC. Its protein is CATSRAWDYGYTF.

This rearrangement joins TRBV19 to TRBJ2-1, with 10 nucleotides matching TRBD2. Germline V gives CDR1 LNHDA, CDR2 SQIVND (reference sequence). V shed 4 bases, J shed 9 bases, and the junction held 9 bases outside the gene matches. This CDR3 contains 15 residues. Written as DNA, the CDR3 is TGTGCCAGTAGTACCGTACTAGCGGGGAGGGCTGAGCAGTTCTTC. Its translation is CASSTVLAGRAEQFF.

This clone showed up just once. This chain uses TRBV14 with TRBJ2-2, with D possibly being TRBD2 (6 bases). Trimming left V 3 bases short and J 7 bases short, with 15 bases between. CDR1 and CDR2 from the germline V gene are SGHDN and FVKESK. The CDR3 consists of 15 residues. CDR3 amino acids: CASSQGGISGGELFF. As DNA, the CDR3 is TGTGCCAGCAGCCAGGGCGGGATCTCTGGCGGGGAGCTGTTTTTT.

V is TRBV14 and J is TRBJ1-2, with D unresolved. Germline V gene lookup returns CDR1 SGHDN and CDR2 FVKESK. V gave up 4 bases and J gave up 2 bases, with 11 bases separating them. The CDR3 is 14 residues long. The CDR3 sequence: CASSPSVINYGYTF. Here the CDR3 DNA reads TGTGCCAGCAGCCCCTCAGTTATAAACTATGGCTACACCTTC.